The 2 T cell receptor beta chains reported below all come from one sample, sequenced in a study of T cells in narcolepsy. Assay used: immunoSEQ multiplex PCR; TCRdb lists only in-frame clones, some missing. The table lists around 30,000 clones, approximately 79% of them singletons. The sequenced sample consisted of memory (CD45RA-) CD4+ T cells from blood. These receptors came from a human donor in good health.

Concerning this clone: Other nucleotide sequences in the sample specify the same CDR3. J is TRBJ1-1 and V is TRBV15; unclear D gene. V was shortened by 0 bases and J by 1 base, with 9 bases between the two germline ends. The CDR3 loop spans 15 amino acids. In germline, CDR1 is LNHNV, CDR2 YYDKDF (reference sequence). The CDR3 sequence is CATSRDRDGNTEAFF. DNA for the CDR3: TGTGCCACCAGCAGAGATCGTGACGGGAACACTGAAGCTTTCTTT.

The gene calls are TRBV6-4 and TRBJ2-5; TRBD1 is a possible D gene (5 bases). The CDR3 is 14 residues long. Looked up from germline, CDR1 is MRHNA and CDR2 is SNTAGT. Trimming shortened V by 9 bases and J by 3 bases, and 17 bases separated the two germline ends. CDR3 loop: CARTQVLKEETQYF. In nucleotides, the CDR3 is TGTGCCAGGACACAGGTGTTAAAAGAAGAGACCCAGTACTTC.